This TCR beta chain was profiled in a study of OX40 agonist ivuxolimab in advanced cancers. The overall study: The study reported partial responses in three patients: one hepatocellular carcinoma, two cutaneous melanoma.

Baseline was the first blood sampling point, followed by cycle 4 day 1 and cycle 7 day 1. The protocol was immunoSEQ multiplex PCR, while the TCRdb copy is restricted to in-frame clones and leaves out a portion. Here the sample spans 50,000 to 65,000 clones, 70% to 90% being singletons. Study-level points and caveats: Clonal expansion from baseline to week 6 occurred in both CD4+ and CD8+ T cells. The study found that CD8+ T cells averaged more expanded clones than CD4+.

Concerning this clone: Its antigen is currently unknown.

The source was CD4+ or CD8+ T cells sorted from blood, collected in a trial of the OX40 agonist ivuxolimab. This TCR was sampled from an adult with an advanced solid tumor such as melanoma, head and neck, liver or kidney cancer.

CDR3 residues: CASSLGDRVFDEQYF. In DNA, the CDR3 is TGCGCCAGCAGCTTGGGGGACAGGGTTTTTGACGAGCAGTACTTC. This rearrangement joins TRBV5-1 to TRBJ2-5; 9 bases are a match to TRBD1. TRBJ2-7 explains the end of the DNA better; the J call may be wrong. The CDR3 spans 15 residues. Germline loops: CDR1 SGHRS, CDR2 YFSETQ.